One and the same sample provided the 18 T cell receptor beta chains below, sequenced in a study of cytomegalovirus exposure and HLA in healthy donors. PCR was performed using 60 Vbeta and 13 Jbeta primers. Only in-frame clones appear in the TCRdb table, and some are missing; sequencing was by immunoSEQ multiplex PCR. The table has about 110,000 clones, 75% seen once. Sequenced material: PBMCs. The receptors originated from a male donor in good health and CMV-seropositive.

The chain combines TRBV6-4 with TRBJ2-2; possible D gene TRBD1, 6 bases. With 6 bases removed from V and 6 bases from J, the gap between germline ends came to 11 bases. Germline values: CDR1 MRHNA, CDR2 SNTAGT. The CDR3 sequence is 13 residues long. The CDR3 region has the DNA TGTGCCAGCAGGGCTGAGGGGGCCGGGGAGCTGTTTTTT. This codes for CASRAEGAGELFF.

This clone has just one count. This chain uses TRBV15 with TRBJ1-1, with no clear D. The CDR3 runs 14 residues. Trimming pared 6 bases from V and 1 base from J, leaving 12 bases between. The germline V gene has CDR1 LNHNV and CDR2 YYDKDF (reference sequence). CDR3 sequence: CATRQWSGNTEAFF. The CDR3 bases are TGTGCCACCAGGCAGTGGAGTGGGAACACTGAAGCTTTCTTT.

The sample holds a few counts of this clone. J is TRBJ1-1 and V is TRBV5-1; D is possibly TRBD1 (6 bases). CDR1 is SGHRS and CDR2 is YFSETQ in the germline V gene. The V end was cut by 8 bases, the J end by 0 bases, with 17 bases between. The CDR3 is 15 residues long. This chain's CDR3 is CASAYDRTMNTEAFF. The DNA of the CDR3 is TGCGCCAGTGCCTATGACAGGACAATGAACACTGAAGCTTTCTTT.

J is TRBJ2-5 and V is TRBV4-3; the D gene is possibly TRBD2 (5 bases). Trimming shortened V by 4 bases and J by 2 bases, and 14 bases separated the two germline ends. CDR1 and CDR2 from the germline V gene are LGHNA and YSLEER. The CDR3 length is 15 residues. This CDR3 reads CASSLGVQKQETQYF. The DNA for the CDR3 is TGCGCCAGCAGCCTCGGGGTACAGAAGCAAGAGACCCAGTACTTC.

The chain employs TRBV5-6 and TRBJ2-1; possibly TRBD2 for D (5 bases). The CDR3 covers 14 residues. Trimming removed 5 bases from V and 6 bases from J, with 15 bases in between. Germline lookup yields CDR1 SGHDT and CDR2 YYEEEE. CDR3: CASRGGLFPNEQFF. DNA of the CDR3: TGTGCCAGCAGGGGCGGGCTGTTTCCCAATGAGCAGTTCTTC.

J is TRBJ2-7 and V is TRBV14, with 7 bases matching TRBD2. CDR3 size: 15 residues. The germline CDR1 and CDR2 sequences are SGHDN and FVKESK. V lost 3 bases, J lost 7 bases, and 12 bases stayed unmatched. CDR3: CASSQIAGMVREQYF. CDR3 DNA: TGTGCCAGCAGCCAGATAGCGGGTATGGTGAGGGAGCAGTACTTC.

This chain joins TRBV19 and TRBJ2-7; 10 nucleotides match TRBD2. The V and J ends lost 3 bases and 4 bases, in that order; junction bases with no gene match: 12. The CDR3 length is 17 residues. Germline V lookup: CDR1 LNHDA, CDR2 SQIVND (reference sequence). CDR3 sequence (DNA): TGTGCCAGTAGTATGCCCGGGGGCGCGACTAGCGGGTACGAGCAGTACTTC. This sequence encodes CASSMPGGATSGYEQYF.

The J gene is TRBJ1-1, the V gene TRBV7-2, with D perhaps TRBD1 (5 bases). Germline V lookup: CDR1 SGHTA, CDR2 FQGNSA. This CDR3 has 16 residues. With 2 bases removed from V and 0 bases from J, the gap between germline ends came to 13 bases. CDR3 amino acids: CASSLRSRALNTEAFF. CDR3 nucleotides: TGTGCCAGCAGCTTACGGTCCAGGGCCTTGAACACTGAAGCTTTCTTT. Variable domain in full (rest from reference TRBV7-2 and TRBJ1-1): GAGVSQSPSNKVTEKGKDVELRCDPISGHTALYWYRQSLGQGLEFLIYFQGNSAPDKSGLPSDRFSAERTGGSVSTLTIQRTQQEDSAVYLCASSLRSRALNTEAFFGQGTRLTVV.

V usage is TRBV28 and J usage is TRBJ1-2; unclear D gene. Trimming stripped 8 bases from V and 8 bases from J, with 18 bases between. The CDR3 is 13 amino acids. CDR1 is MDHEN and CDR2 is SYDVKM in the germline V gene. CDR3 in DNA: TGTGCCAGCGGGAGGCAGAGCAACGGGGGCTACACCTTC. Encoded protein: CASGRQSNGGYTF.

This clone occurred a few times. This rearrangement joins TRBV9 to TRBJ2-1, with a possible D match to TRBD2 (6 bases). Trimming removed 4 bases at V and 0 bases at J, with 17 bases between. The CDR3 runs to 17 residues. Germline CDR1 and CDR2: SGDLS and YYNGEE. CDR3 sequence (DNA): TGTGCCAGCAGCCCCCGGCGGGGCACCGACTCCTACAATGAGCAGTTCTTC. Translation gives CASSPRRGTDSYNEQFF. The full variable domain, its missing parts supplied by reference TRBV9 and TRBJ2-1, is DSGVTQTPKHLITATGQRVTLRCSPRSGDLSVYWYQQSLDQGLQFLIQYYNGEERAKGNILERFSAQQFPDLHSELNLSSLELGDSALYFCASSPRRGTDSYNEQFFGPGTRLTVL.

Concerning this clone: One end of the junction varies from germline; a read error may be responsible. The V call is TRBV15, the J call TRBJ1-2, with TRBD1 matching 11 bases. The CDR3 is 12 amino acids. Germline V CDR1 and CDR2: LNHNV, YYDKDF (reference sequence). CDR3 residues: CATDLGTGGRSF. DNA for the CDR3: TGTGCCACCGACTTAGGGACAGGGGGACGATCCTTC.

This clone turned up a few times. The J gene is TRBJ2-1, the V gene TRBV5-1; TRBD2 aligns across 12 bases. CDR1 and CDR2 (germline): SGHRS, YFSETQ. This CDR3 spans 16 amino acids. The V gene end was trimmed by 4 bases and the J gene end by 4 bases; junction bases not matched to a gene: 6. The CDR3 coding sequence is TGCGCCAGCAGCGAACTAGCGGGGGGATCTTACAATGAGCAGTTCTTC. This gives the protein CASSELAGGSYNEQFF.

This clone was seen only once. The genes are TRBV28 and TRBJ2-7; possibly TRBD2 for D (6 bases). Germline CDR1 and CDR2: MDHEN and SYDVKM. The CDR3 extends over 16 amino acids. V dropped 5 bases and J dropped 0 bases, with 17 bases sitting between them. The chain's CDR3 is CASSLPPPGDSYEQYF. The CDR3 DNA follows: TGTGCCAGCAGTCTCCCACCCCCGGGAGACTCCTACGAGCAGTACTTC.

CDR3 bases: TGTGCCAGCAGTTTAACCCTCCGGGGTGCTGAAGCTTTCTTT. Translation gives CASSLTLRGAEAFF. V gene TRBV27 combines with J gene TRBJ1-1; D is unclear. The germline V gene encodes CDR1 MNHEY and CDR2 SMNVEV (reference sequence). V was shortened by 2 bases and J by 6 bases, with 13 bases between the two germline ends. The CDR3 runs 14 residues.

In nucleotides, the CDR3 is TGTGCCAGCTCACCACTTTCGGACAGCTATGGCTACACCTTC. Residues: CASSPLSDSYGYTF. The V gene is TRBV18, the J gene TRBJ1-2; maybe TRBD1 (6 bases). With 1 base removed from V and 4 bases from J, the gap between germline ends came to 10 bases. CDR3 length: 14 residues. CDR1 is KGHSH, CDR2 LQKENI, per germline.

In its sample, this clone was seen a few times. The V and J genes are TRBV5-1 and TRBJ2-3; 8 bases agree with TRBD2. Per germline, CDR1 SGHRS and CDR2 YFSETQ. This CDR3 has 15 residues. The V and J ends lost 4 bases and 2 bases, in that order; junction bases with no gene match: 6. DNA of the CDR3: TGCGCCAGCAGCGCCGCGGGGGGCGACACAGATACGCAGTATTTT. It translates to CASSAAGGDTDTQYF.

Written as DNA, the CDR3 is TGTGCCAGCAGCCCCGGGGACAGCCAAGAGACCCAGTACTTC. Its translation is CASSPGDSQETQYF. V gene TRBV7-9 combines with J gene TRBJ2-5; 7 nucleotides match TRBD1. Germline V gene data show CDR1 as SEHNR and CDR2 as FQNEAQ (reference sequence). The CDR3 has 14 amino acids. V was clipped by 5 bases and J by 1 base; unmatched bases: 4.

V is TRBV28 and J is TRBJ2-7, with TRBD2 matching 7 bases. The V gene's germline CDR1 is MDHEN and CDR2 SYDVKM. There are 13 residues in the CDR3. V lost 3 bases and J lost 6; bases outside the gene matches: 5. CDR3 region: CASSLGGSLEQYF. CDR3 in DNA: TGTGCCAGCAGTTTGGGAGGGAGTCTCGAGCAGTACTTC.